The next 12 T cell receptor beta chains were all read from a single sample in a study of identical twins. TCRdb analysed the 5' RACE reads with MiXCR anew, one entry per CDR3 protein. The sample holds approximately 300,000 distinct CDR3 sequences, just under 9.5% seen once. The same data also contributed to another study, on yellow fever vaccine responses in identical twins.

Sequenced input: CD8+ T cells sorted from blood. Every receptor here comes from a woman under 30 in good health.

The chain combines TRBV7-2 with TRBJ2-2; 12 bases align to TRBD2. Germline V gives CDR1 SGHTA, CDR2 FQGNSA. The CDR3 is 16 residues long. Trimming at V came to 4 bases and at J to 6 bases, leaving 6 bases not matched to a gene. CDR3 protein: CASSSSLAGGSGELFF. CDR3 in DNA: TGTGCCAGCAGCTCCTCACTAGCGGGAGGATCCGGGGAGCTGTTTTTT.

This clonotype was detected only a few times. CDR3 region: CSVTAGGRGSYNEQFF. Written as DNA, the CDR3 is TGCAGCGTTACGGCGGGGGGCCGTGGGTCCTACAATGAGCAGTTCTTC. The rearrangement uses TRBV29-1 and TRBJ2-1, with TRBD2 matching 8 bases. Trimming at V came to 5 bases and at J to 1 base, leaving 10 bases not matched to a gene. The V gene's germline CDR1 is SQVTM and CDR2 ANQGSEA. This CDR3 comprises 16 residues.

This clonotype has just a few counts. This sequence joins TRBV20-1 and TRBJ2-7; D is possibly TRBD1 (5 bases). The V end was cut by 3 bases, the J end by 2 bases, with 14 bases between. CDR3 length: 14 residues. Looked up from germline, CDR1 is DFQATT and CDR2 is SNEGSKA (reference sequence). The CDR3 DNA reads TGCAGTGCTAGTGGTCGTGACAGAGCCTACGAGCAGTACTTC. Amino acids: CSASGRDRAYEQYF.

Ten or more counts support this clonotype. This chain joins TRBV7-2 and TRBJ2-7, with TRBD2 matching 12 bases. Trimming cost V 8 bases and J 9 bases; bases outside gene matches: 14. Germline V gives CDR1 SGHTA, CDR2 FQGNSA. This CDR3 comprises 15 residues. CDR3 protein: CASGWTSGMASVQYF. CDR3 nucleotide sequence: TGTGCCAGCGGCTGGACTAGCGGGATGGCGTCGGTGCAGTACTTC.

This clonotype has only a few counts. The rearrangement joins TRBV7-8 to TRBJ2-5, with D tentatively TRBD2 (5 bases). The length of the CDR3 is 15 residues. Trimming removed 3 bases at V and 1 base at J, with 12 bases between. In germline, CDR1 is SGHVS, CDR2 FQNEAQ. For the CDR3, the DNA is TGTGCCAGCAGCTTGCCTGGACTGATCCAAGAGACCCAGTACTTC. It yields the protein CASSLPGLIQETQYF.

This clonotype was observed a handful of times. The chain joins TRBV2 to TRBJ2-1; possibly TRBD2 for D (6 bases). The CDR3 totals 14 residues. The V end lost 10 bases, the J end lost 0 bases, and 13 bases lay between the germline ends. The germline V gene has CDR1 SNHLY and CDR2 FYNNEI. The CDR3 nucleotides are TGTGCCACCTCGCCGACTAGCTCCTACAATGAGCAGTTCTTC. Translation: CATSPTSSYNEQFF.

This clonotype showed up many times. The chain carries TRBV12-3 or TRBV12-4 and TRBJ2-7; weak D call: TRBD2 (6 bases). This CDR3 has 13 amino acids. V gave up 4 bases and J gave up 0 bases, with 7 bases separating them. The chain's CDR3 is CASSSTSSYEQYF. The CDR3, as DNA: TGTGCCAGCAGTTCGACTAGCTCCTACGAGCAGTACTTC.

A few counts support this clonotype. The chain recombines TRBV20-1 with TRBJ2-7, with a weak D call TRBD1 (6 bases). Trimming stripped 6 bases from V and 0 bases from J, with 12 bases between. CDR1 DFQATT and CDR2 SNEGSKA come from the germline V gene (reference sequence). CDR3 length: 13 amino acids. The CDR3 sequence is CSAHRDPSYEQYF. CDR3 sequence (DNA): TGCAGTGCGCACAGGGACCCCTCCTACGAGCAGTACTTC.

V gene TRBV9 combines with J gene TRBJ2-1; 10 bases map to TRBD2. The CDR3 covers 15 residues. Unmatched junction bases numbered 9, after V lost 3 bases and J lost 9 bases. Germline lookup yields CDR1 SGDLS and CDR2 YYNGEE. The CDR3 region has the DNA TGTGCCAGCAGCGCTAGCGGGGGCGGCGTACGTGAGCAGTTCTTC. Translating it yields CASSASGGGVREQFF.

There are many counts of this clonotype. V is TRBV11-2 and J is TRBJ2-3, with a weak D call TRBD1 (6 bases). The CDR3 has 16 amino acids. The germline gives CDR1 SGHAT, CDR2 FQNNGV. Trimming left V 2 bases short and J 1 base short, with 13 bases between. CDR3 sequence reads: CASSLNFRGGTDTQYF. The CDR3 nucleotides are TGTGCCAGCAGCTTAAATTTCAGGGGCGGCACAGATACGCAGTATTTT.

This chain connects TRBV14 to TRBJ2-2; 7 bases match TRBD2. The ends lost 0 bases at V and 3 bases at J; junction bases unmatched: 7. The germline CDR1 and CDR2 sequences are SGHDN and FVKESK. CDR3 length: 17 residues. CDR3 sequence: CASSQEREGWYTGELFF. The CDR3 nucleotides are TGTGCCAGCAGCCAAGAGAGGGAGGGATGGTACACCGGGGAGCTGTTTTTT.

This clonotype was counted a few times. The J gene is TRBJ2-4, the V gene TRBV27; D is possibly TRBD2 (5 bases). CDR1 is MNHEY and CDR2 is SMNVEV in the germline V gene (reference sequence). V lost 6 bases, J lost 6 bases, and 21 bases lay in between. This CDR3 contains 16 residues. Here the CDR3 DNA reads TGTGCCAGCAGCACTTGGGAGACGGTACCTCCAAACATTCAGTACTTC. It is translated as CASSTWETVPPNIQYF.